These T cell receptor beta chains were read from a single sample in a study of T cells after yellow fever vaccination. TCRdb re-derived calls from the 5' RACE reads in MiXCR, one entry per CDR3 protein. This table has about 130,000 distinct CDR3 sequences, approximately 6.6% appearing once. The starting material was CD4+ T cells sorted from PBMCs, obtained 10 days after the yellow fever booster vaccination. The receptors originated from a man aged 30 to 45 who received the YFV17D yellow fever vaccine. Each CDR3 is given with its conserved first and last residue. The D gene is left open where the match is weak. Size values are once, few and many counts, or a class for expanded clones, and some rows have none.

length	V	size	J	D	CDR3	DNA
16	TRBV7-2	many	TRBJ2-7	NA	CASSSQGGPSSYEQYF	TGTGCCAGCAGCTCACAGGGCGGCCCTAGCTCCTACGAGCAGTACTTC
11	TRBV20-1	many	TRBJ2-5	NA	CSATSKETQYF	TGCAGTGCGACGAGTAAGGAGACCCAGTACTTC
14	TRBV20-1	many	TRBJ2-2	TRBD1	CSAAQGANTGELFF	TGCAGTGCTGCACAGGGGGCGAACACCGGGGAGCTGTTTTTT
13	TRBV7-2	many	TRBJ1-2	NA	CASSLGEGLEHIF	TGTGCCAGCAGCTTAGGGGAAGGTCTGGAACATATCTTC
13	TRBV5-1	NA	TRBJ1-2	NA	CASSRGGDDGYTF	TGCGCCAGCAGCCGCGGAGGGGACGATGGCTACACCTTC
13	TRBV7-2	many	TRBJ2-7	NA	CASSSASGYEQYF	TGTGCCAGCAGCTCGGCTAGTGGCTACGAGCAGTACTTC
13	TRBV12-3/TRBV12-4	many	TRBJ2-6	NA	CASRPASANVLTF	TGTGCCAGCAGGCCTGCGAGCGCCAACGTCCTGACTTTC
14	TRBV12-3/TRBV12-4	many	TRBJ2-1	NA	CASSRGYGKGEQFF	TGTGCCAGCAGTCGCGGGTATGGTAAGGGTGAGCAGTTCTTC
15	TRBV5-6	many	TRBJ1-2	NA	CASSSISGARYGYTF	TGTGCCAGCAGCTCTATATCGGGGGCCCGCTATGGCTACACCTTC
12	TRBV27	many	TRBJ2-1	NA	CASSRSRNEQFF	TGTGCCAGCAGTCGATCTCGCAATGAGCAGTTCTTC
13	TRBV19	few	TRBJ2-3	NA	CASTGDADSTQYF	TGTGCCAGTACAGGGGACGCAGATAGTACGCAGTATTTT
13	TRBV7-6	many	TRBJ1-1	NA	CASSPNRHTEAFF	TGTGCCAGCAGCCCGAACAGGCATACTGAAGCTTTCTTT
13	TRBV5-1	many	TRBJ2-7	NA	CASSSTRSYEQYF	TGCGCCAGCAGCTCCACTCGGTCCTACGAGCAGTACTTC
17	TRBV20-1	many	TRBJ2-7	TRBD2	CSAPGLAGGMGSYEQYF	TGCAGTGCTCCCGGACTAGCGGGAGGCATGGGGTCCTACGAGCAGTACTTC
13	TRBV20-1	many	TRBJ2-3	TRBD1	CSASGGLADTQYF	TGCAGTGCTTCAGGGGGATTGGCAGATACGCAGTATTTT
14	TRBV7-9	many	TRBJ2-7	NA	CASSFGTEAYEQYF	TGTGCCAGCAGCTTCGGAACAGAAGCCTACGAGCAGTACTTC
15	TRBV6-5	many	TRBJ2-1	TRBD2	CASRGLAWNEDEQFF	TGTGCCAGCAGGGGACTAGCGTGGAATGAGGATGAGCAGTTCTTC
14	TRBV5-1	few	TRBJ1-1	NA	CASSGLDMNTEAFF	TGCGCCAGCAGTGGCCTGGATATGAACACTGAAGCTTTCTTT
13	TRBV18	many	TRBJ2-5	NA	CASSLRQQETQYF	TGTGCCAGCTCACTCCGGCAACAAGAGACCCAGTACTTC
15	TRBV3-1	many	TRBJ1-6	NA	CASSQGRRENSPLHF	TGTGCCAGCAGCCAAGGCAGACGGGAAAATTCACCCCTCCACTTT
17	TRBV4-3	NA	TRBJ2-1	TRBD2	CASSQRLAGSSYNEQFF	TGCGCCAGCAGCCAACGTTTAGCGGGTAGCTCCTACAATGAGCAGTTCTTC
14	TRBV20-1	NA	TRBJ2-3	NA	CSARRQGSTDTQYF	TGCAGTGCTAGAAGGCAGGGTAGCACAGATACGCAGTATTTT
14	TRBV10-3	many	TRBJ2-7	TRBD2	CAISAGTSGFEQYF	TGTGCCATCTCGGCCGGGACTAGCGGTTTCGAGCAGTACTTC
14	TRBV20-1	NA	TRBJ2-1	NA	CSARSKDYYNEQFF	TGCAGTGCTAGATCGAAGGACTACTACAATGAGCAGTTCTTC
16	TRBV27	many	TRBJ2-5	TRBD2	CASRGLAGAPGETQYF	TGTGCCAGCAGGGGACTAGCGGGAGCCCCCGGGGAGACCCAGTACTTC
15	TRBV5-1	many	TRBJ2-1	NA	CASSLLPNSYNEQFF	TGCGCCAGCAGCTTGCTTCCTAACTCCTACAATGAGCAGTTCTTC
15	TRBV9	many	TRBJ2-5	NA	CASSVAPGHEETQYF	TGTGCCAGCAGCGTAGCTCCAGGGCACGAAGAGACCCAGTACTTC